This T cell receptor beta chain was sequenced in a study of blood T cell repertoires in COVID-19. The overall study: COVID-19 samples collected from the United States, Italy and Spain covered acute and convalescent phases.

Germline V gene sequence: CDR1 WNHNN, CDR2 SYGVQD (reference sequence). V was shortened by 6 bases and J by 7 bases, with 19 bases between the two germline ends. CDR3 length: 14 amino acids. In the source study's methods: Nucleated cell number was recorded as an estimate derived from reference gene primer amplification. Clones were read by immunoSEQ multiplex PCR, and TCRdb kept only the in-frame ones, dropping some. The D gene and trimming were derived from the DNA, and the V and J assignments and clone size from that table. The data contain 250,000 to 300,000 clones, around four fifths of them seen just once; the ten biggest clones take up about 4.5%.

This clonotype was obtained from a man between 60 and 75 years old who had recovered from COVID-19. Sequencing was done on a sample of peripheral blood. This chain uses TRBV10-1 with TRBJ2-7, with D hard to call. CDR3 in amino acids: CASSCSTTTREQYF. CDR3 DNA sequence: TGCGCCAGCAGCTGTAGCACAACTACGAGGGAGCAGTACTTC.